A single sample is the source of the 29 T cell receptor beta chains below, sequenced in a study of blood T cell repertoires in COVID-19. Measured with immunoSEQ multiplex PCR; TCRdb has only the in-frame clones, and not every one. The data hold around 180,000 clones, with approximately 85% observed a single time. Sequencing was done on a sample of peripheral blood. Source of these receptors: a man aged 55 to 70 with acute or convalescent COVID-19.

Turning to this clone: Relative to the germline gene, one junction end is altered; a read error may explain this. The CDR3 loop is CASSQGLAGGPLF. CDR3 nucleotide sequence: TGTGCCAGCAGCCAAGGACTAGCGGGAGGGCCGCTCTTC. The V and J genes are TRBV4-2 and TRBJ2-1; 14 bases agree with TRBD2. Germline CDR1 is LGHNA and CDR2 is YNFKEQ. The CDR3 runs 13 residues.

The genes are TRBV28 and TRBJ2-2, with D maybe TRBD2 (5 bases). The CDR3 covers 15 residues. Germline CDR1 and CDR2: MDHEN and SYDVKM. V lost 5 bases, J lost 3 bases, and 13 bases lay in between. CDR3 protein: CASSKRTRDTGELFF. The CDR3 region has the DNA TGTGCCAGCAGTAAGCGCACGAGGGACACCGGGGAGCTGTTTTTT.

V usage is TRBV19 and J usage is TRBJ2-4, with D perhaps TRBD2 (7 bases). With 2 bases removed from V and 5 bases from J, the gap between germline ends came to 19 bases. This CDR3 has 17 amino acids. CDR1 LNHDA and CDR2 SQIVND come from the germline V gene (reference sequence). The CDR3 reads CASSISTGGSWQNIQYF. In nucleotides, the CDR3 is TGTGCCAGTAGTATAAGTACGGGGGGCTCGTGGCAAAACATTCAGTACTTC.

The V gene is TRBV10-2, the J gene TRBJ1-4; possibly TRBD1 for D (5 bases). Germline values: CDR1 WSHSY, CDR2 SAAADI. There are 14 residues in the CDR3. Trimming stripped 2 bases from V and 1 base from J, with 5 bases between. CDR3 DNA: TGCGCCAGCAGTGAGACAGGAACTAATGAAAAACTGTTTTTT. Protein sequence: CASSETGTNEKLFF.

The DNA for the CDR3 is TGTGCCAGCAGCTTCCTAGCGGGAGTCGTAGATACGCAGTATTTT. This gives the protein CASSFLAGVVDTQYF. V usage is TRBV7-3 and J usage is TRBJ2-3; 10 bases map to TRBD2. With 3 bases clipped from V and 5 bases from J, the junction kept 5 bases outside the gene matches. This CDR3 is built from 15 residues. Germline V lookup: CDR1 SGHTA, CDR2 FQGTGA.

The chain has TRBV10-3 and TRBJ2-7; 9 positions agree with TRBD2. J gave up 5 bases and V 11 bases, and 16 bases lay outside the gene matches. This CDR3 spans 15 amino acids. Germline V gene lookup returns CDR1 ENHRY and CDR2 SYGVKD. The DNA of the CDR3 is TGTGCCTCCCAAATGACTAGCGGCATGGGGGACGAGCAGTACTTC. As protein: CASQMTSGMGDEQYF.

The J gene is TRBJ2-2, the V gene TRBV2; 9 nucleotides align to TRBD2. V lost 6 bases, J lost 5 bases, and 7 bases stayed unmatched. Germline CDR1 and CDR2: SNHLY and FYNNEI. This CDR3 comprises 15 residues. Written as DNA, the CDR3 is TGTGCCAGCAGCATGACTAGCGGAGGTACCGGGGAGCTGTTTTTT. It specifies CASSMTSGGTGELFF.

CDR3 in DNA: TGTGCCAGCAGCGCAGGGGGCGCTGGGGCCAACGTCCTGACTTTC. Translated, it gives CASSAGGAGANVLTF. The chain employs TRBV7-9 and TRBJ2-6; 8 bases fit TRBD1. In germline, CDR1 is SEHNR, CDR2 FQNEAQ (reference sequence). This CDR3 comprises 15 residues. V lost 5 bases, J lost 2 bases, and 2 bases stayed unmatched.

V usage is TRBV7-6 and J usage is TRBJ1-1; maybe TRBD1 (5 bases). CDR3 length equals 11 residues. Germline values: CDR1 SGHVS, CDR2 FNYEAQ. Trimming cost V 5 bases and J 6 bases, with 7 bases left between them. CDR3 coding DNA: TGTGCCAGCAGCCAAGGGGCTGAAGCTTTCTTT. Translating it yields CASSQGAEAFF.

The chain uses TRBV19 and TRBJ2-5; D unresolved. V gave up 0 bases and J gave up 5 bases, with 10 bases separating them. Per germline, CDR1 LNHDA and CDR2 SQIVND (reference sequence). The CDR3 extends over 14 amino acids. The DNA of the CDR3 is TGTGCCAGTAGTATAGACCCCACCAGGGAGACCCAGTACTTC. Its translation is CASSIDPTRETQYF.

The gene calls are TRBV28 and TRBJ1-6; 9 bases fit TRBD1. Germline V gene lookup returns CDR1 MDHEN and CDR2 SYDVKM. The V and J ends lost 2 bases and 1 base, in that order; junction bases with no gene match: 6. This CDR3 spans 18 amino acids. The CDR3 spells CASSLDRGVWSYNSPLHF. CDR3 nucleotide sequence: TGTGCCAGCAGTTTAGACAGGGGGGTATGGTCCTATAATTCACCCCTCCACTTT.

This sequence joins TRBV5-6 and TRBJ1-3; possibly TRBD1 for D (6 bases). CDR1 SGHDT and CDR2 YYEEEE come from the germline V gene. Trimming removed 4 bases from V and 0 bases from J, with 20 bases in between. The CDR3 has 18 residues. The CDR3 sequence is CASSLSYRVLGSGNTIYF. The CDR3 DNA is TGTGCCAGCAGCCTTTCCTACAGGGTCTTGGGCTCTGGAAACACCATATATTTT.

In its sample, this clone was seen once. This rearrangement joins TRBV7-9 to TRBJ1-3, with D perhaps matching TRBD1 (6 bases). Per the germline V gene, CDR1 is SEHNR and CDR2 is FQNEAQ (reference sequence). V was clipped by 5 bases and J by 0 bases, with 11 bases between them. This CDR3 spans 15 amino acids. CDR3 in DNA: TGTGCCAGCAGCCAGGACAGAGTCTCTGGAAACACCATATATTTT. Translating gives CASSQDRVSGNTIYF. Using reference TRBV7-9 and TRBJ1-3 for the parts outside the CDR3, the full variable domain is DTGVSQNPRHKITKRGQNVTFRCDPISEHNRLYWYRQTLGQGPEFLTYFQNEAQLEKSRLLSDRFSAERPKGSFSTLEIQRTEQGDSAMYLCASSQDRVSGNTIYFGEGSWLTVV.

The V and J genes are TRBV7-9 and TRBJ1-2; a possible D gene is TRBD1 (6 bases). V lost 5 bases and J 7 bases, leaving 23 bases between the germline ends. Germline V gene sequence: CDR1 SEHNR, CDR2 FQNEAQ (reference sequence). The CDR3 length is 16 residues. Written as DNA, the CDR3 is TGTGCCAGCAGCCCTTTGGACTTAGGCAGGGGTCCTGGCTACACCTTC. Protein: CASSPLDLGRGPGYTF. The full variable domain, completed using reference TRBV7-9 and TRBJ1-2, is DTGVSQNPRHKITKRGQNVTFRCDPISEHNRLYWYRQTLGQGPEFLTYFQNEAQLEKSRLLSDRFSAERPKGSFSTLEIQRTEQGDSAMYLCASSPLDLGRGPGYTFGSGTRLTVV.

This chain uses TRBV27 with TRBJ1-5; perhaps TRBD1 as D (5 bases). CDR1 and CDR2 from the germline V gene are MNHEY and SMNVEV (reference sequence). This CDR3 contains 15 residues. Trimming took off 7 bases at V and 3 bases at J, with 16 bases between the two ends. CDR3 in amino acids: CASKISGLNNQPQHF. DNA for the CDR3: TGTGCCAGCAAAATCTCGGGACTGAACAATCAGCCCCAGCATTTT.

The chain uses TRBV4-1 and TRBJ2-4; D ambiguous. The CDR3 is 15 amino acids. The ends were cut back, 1 base at V and 0 bases at J, with 7 bases in the middle. Germline CDR1 MGHRA, CDR2 YSYEKL. The CDR3 nucleotides are TGCGCCAGCAGCCAAGCTGCGGTAGCCAAAAACATTCAGTACTTC. Translation: CASSQAAVAKNIQYF.

This chain joins TRBV14 and TRBJ1-2; tentatively, D is TRBD1 (6 bases). This CDR3 spans 15 amino acids. The germline CDR1 and CDR2 sequences are SGHDN and FVKESK. Deletions cut 1 base from V and 8 bases from J, with 17 bases between. The CDR3 region has the DNA TGTGCCAGCAGCCAAGTACAAGGGGGTTTCGGCGGCTACACCTTC. Translation: CASSQVQGGFGGYTF.

The rearrangement uses TRBV28 and TRBJ2-1; TRBD2 aligns across 12 bases. The V gene end was trimmed by 5 bases and the J gene end by 2 bases; junction bases not matched to a gene: 4. This CDR3 contains 16 residues. Germline V gives CDR1 MDHEN, CDR2 SYDVKM. CDR3 loop: CASSPWTSGTYNEQFF. As DNA, the CDR3 is TGTGCCAGCAGTCCTTGGACTAGCGGGACCTACAATGAGCAGTTCTTC.

The chain has TRBV3-1 (or the pseudogene TRBV3-2) and TRBJ2-3; D uncertain. The germline gives CDR1 LGHDT, CDR2 YNNKEL (reference sequence). Trimming shortened V by 3 bases and J by 7 bases, and 17 bases separated the two germline ends. The CDR3 is 15 amino acids. In DNA, the CDR3 is TGTGCCAGCAGCCATCCTTGGCGGTCCCGGAATACGCAGTATTTT. Protein: CASSHPWRSRNTQYF.

The CDR3 nucleotides read TGCGCCAGCAGCCAATCTGGGGCAGGGGGTGGGGAGCAGTACTTC. The encoded protein is CASSQSGAGGGEQYF. V gene TRBV4-3 combines with J gene TRBJ2-7, with 7 positions matching TRBD1. The ends lost 2 bases at V and 7 bases at J; junction bases unmatched: 11. Germline values: CDR1 LGHNA, CDR2 YSLEER. The CDR3 has 15 residues.

The sample holds a few counts of this clone. The chain uses TRBV28 and TRBJ2-1, with 11 positions matching TRBD1. V shed 6 bases, J shed 8 bases, and the junction held 9 bases outside the gene matches. The germline V gene encodes CDR1 MDHEN and CDR2 SYDVKM. The length of the CDR3 is 15 residues. The CDR3 sequence is CASSRGQGAFDEQFF. DNA of the CDR3: TGTGCCAGCAGCCGAGGACAGGGGGCTTTTGATGAGCAGTTCTTC.

Here the CDR3 DNA reads TGTGCCAGCAGCTCCGGGACAGGGGAAGTTTCTGGAAACACCATATATTTT. Its protein is CASSSGTGEVSGNTIYF. The chain is built from TRBV11-3 and TRBJ1-3, with 10 bases matching TRBD1. The ends lost 4 bases at V and 1 base at J; junction bases unmatched: 7. From germline, CDR1 is SGHNT and CDR2 YENEEA. This CDR3 region has 17 residues.

This chain links TRBV21-1 with TRBJ1-6. TRBV21-1 is classified as a pseudogene. The CDR3 sequence is 14 residues long. The DNA for the CDR3 is TGTGCCAGCAGCAAAAGGCCAGCGAATTCACCCCTCCACTTT. Translated, it gives CASSKRPANSPLHF.

V is TRBV19 and J is TRBJ2-5, with a weak D call TRBD1 (6 bases). The CDR3 consists of 15 residues. The ends were cut back, 2 bases at V and 4 bases at J, with 14 bases in the middle. Per the germline V gene, CDR1 is LNHDA and CDR2 is SQIVND (reference sequence). The CDR3 region is CASSIPLQGRETQYF. In nucleotides, the CDR3 is TGTGCCAGTAGTATACCTCTCCAGGGGCGAGAGACCCAGTACTTC.

V is TRBV6-2 or TRBV6-3 and J is TRBJ2-3; 9 nucleotides agree with TRBD1. The CDR3 length is 16 residues. Germline assignment: CDR1 MNHEY and CDR2 SVGEGT. With V trimmed by 2 bases and J by 8 bases, 11 bases remained unmatched. The CDR3 sequence: CASSYPTGQGLVTQYF. CDR3 DNA sequence: TGTGCCAGCAGTTACCCGACGGGACAGGGTTTAGTTACGCAGTATTTT.

The chain is built from TRBV19 and TRBJ2-7, with 7 bases aligning to TRBD2. Germline V gives CDR1 LNHDA, CDR2 SQIVND (reference sequence). The trim removed 2 bases at V and 2 bases at J, leaving 6 bases unmatched. CDR3 length: 15 residues. CDR3 coding DNA: TGTGCCAGTAGTATATCTTCGGGAGGCCCCTACGAGCAGTACTTC. Its protein is CASSISSGGPYEQYF.

V is TRBV5-4 and J is TRBJ2-1; 8 bases line up with TRBD2. CDR1 and CDR2 from the germline V gene are SGHNT and YYREEE (reference sequence). There are 15 residues in the CDR3. V dropped 4 bases and J dropped 5; count of bases not matched to a gene: 8. DNA for the CDR3: TGTGCCAGCAGCCCCGGGGGGGTTCGGCACAATGAGCAGTTCTTC. Translation: CASSPGGVRHNEQFF.

This clone appeared a few times. This chain links TRBV18 with TRBJ1-3, with D unresolved. CDR3 size: 16 residues. Per germline, CDR1 KGHSH and CDR2 LQKENI. V gave up 4 bases and J gave up 0 bases, with 13 bases separating them. The CDR3 loop reads CASSLSAAGSGNTIYF. The CDR3 DNA reads as TGTGCCAGCTCACTGTCGGCGGCCGGCTCTGGAAACACCATATATTTT.

The rearrangement uses TRBV27 and TRBJ2-7, with 10 nucleotides matching TRBD1. Germline V lookup: CDR1 MNHEY, CDR2 SMNVEV (reference sequence). The V segment lost 4 bases and the J segment 4 bases; nucleotides outside the gene matches: 7. The length of the CDR3 is 15 residues. The CDR3: CASSYRDRGPYEQYF. The CDR3 DNA sequence: TGTGCCAGCAGTTACCGGGACAGGGGACCTTACGAGCAGTACTTC.